This TCR beta chain is from a study of vaccination effects on CD4 cells after COVID-19. Study-wide background: Antigen-specific CD4+ T cells were first expanded with viral peptide pools by the ViraFEST assay and only then sequenced. Vaccination followed sampling of two convalescent patients by 16 days and one week respectively.

CDR3 length: 14 amino acids. The V end lost 2 bases, the J end lost 1 base, and 9 bases lay between the germline ends. Per the germline V gene, CDR1 is SEHNR and CDR2 is FQNEAQ (reference sequence). Of note for this clone: The antigen is not known.

Points from the study as a whole: The study dataset contains few convalescent patients and includes no early post-infection timepoints.

Upon completion of approximately ten days in culture, CD4+ T cells were isolated. The person had PCR-confirmed SARS-CoV-2 infection between March and December 2020. TCRdb's table, derived via immunoSEQ multiplex PCR, lists solely in-frame clones and lacks some. The sample lists 50,000 to 70,000 clones, about 72% occurring once. This TCR derives from a human donor who had a prior SARS-CoV-2 infection. The chain combines TRBV7-9 with TRBJ2-7; D is ambiguous. The sequencing here drew on CD4+ T cells from PBMCs cultured without peptide, taken before COVID-19 vaccination. CDR3 residues: CASSLLSGSYEQYF. The CDR3 nucleotides read TGTGCCAGCAGCTTACTTTCCGGTTCCTACGAGCAGTACTTC.